The 26 T cell receptor beta chains below were found in one sample sequenced in a study of blood T cell repertoires in COVID-19. Profiling relied on immunoSEQ multiplex PCR, and the TCRdb table lists in-frame clones only, not all of them. The data show roughly 120,000 clones, around 64% seen once. The specimen was peripheral blood. The receptors originated from a human donor with acute or convalescent COVID-19. The donor label of this sample is uncertain.

This clone was counted many times. The genes are TRBV19 and TRBJ2-5, with TRBD1 matching 7 bases. V shed 6 bases, J shed 2 bases, and the junction held 3 bases outside the gene matches. This CDR3 region has 13 residues. The V gene's germline CDR1 is LNHDA and CDR2 SQIVND (reference sequence). CDR3 protein: CASSPGQQETQYF. The CDR3, as DNA: TGTGCCAGTAGCCCGGGACAGCAAGAGACCCAGTACTTC.

The table lists this clone with a count of one. The J gene is TRBJ2-5, the V gene TRBV19; tentatively, D is TRBD1 (6 bases). The CDR3 contains 14 residues. The ends were cut back, 5 bases at V and 3 bases at J, with 13 bases in the middle. The germline V gene encodes CDR1 LNHDA and CDR2 SQIVND (reference sequence). The CDR3 DNA reads TGTGCCAGTAGTGGGACAAGGGTTGAAGAGACCCAGTACTTC. Protein sequence: CASSGTRVEETQYF. Drawing the rest from reference TRBV19 and TRBJ2-5, the complete variable domain is DGGITQSPKYLFRKEGQNVTLSCEQNLNHDAMYWYRQDPGQGLRLIYYSQIVNDFQKGDIAEGYSVSREKKESFPLTVTSAQKNPTAFYLCASSGTRVEETQYFGPGTRLLVL.

The chain recombines TRBV6-5 with TRBJ2-7, with D possibly matching TRBD2 (5 bases). The CDR3 is made up of 13 amino acids. V lost 2 bases and J lost 4, with 9 bases in between. Germline lookup yields CDR1 MNHEY and CDR2 SVGAGI. The CDR3 reads CASSYIRGYEQYF. CDR3 nucleotides: TGTGCCAGCAGTTACATCCGGGGATACGAGCAGTACTTC.

The chain recombines TRBV5-5 with TRBJ1-5, with TRBD1 identical over 8 bases. CDR1 is SGHKS, CDR2 YYEKEE, per germline (reference sequence). V shed 3 bases and J 0 bases; nucleotides not matched to a gene: 8. The CDR3 is made up of 17 amino acids. CDR3 bases: TGTGCCAGCAGCTACGGACAGGGAGGGTATAGCAATCAGCCCCAGCATTTT. Its protein product is CASSYGQGGYSNQPQHF.

This clone has just one count. The chain has TRBV9 and TRBJ2-3, with 8 bases that match TRBD2. V lost 4 bases and J lost 4; bases outside the gene matches: 11. The CDR3 sequence is 16 residues long. Germline lookup yields CDR1 SGDLS and CDR2 YYNGEE. The CDR3 region is CASSPQRGHRADTQYF. CDR3 nucleotides: TGTGCCAGCAGCCCCCAGCGGGGGCACCGCGCAGATACGCAGTATTTT.

The V call is TRBV2, the J call TRBJ1-5; D gene unclear. Germline assignment: CDR1 SNHLY and CDR2 FYNNEI. CDR3 length: 13 residues. V lost 7 bases and J lost 5, with 12 bases in between. The CDR3 DNA sequence: TGTGCCAGCAAAGGGAGTAATGATCAGCCCCAGCATTTT. It encodes CASKGSNDQPQHF.

V is TRBV28 and J is TRBJ2-5; 9 bases agree with TRBD1. CDR3 length: 16 amino acids. Germline CDR1 is MDHEN and CDR2 is SYDVKM. Trimming removed 5 bases from V and 2 bases from J; junction bases left unmatched: 9. Here the CDR3 reads CASSPLTGGGQETQYF. CDR3 coding DNA: TGTGCCAGCAGTCCGCTGACAGGGGGGGGTCAAGAGACCCAGTACTTC.

This clone appeared once. The rearrangement joins TRBV28 to TRBJ2-1; possibly TRBD1 for D (5 bases). Germline V gene sequence: CDR1 MDHEN, CDR2 SYDVKM. CDR3 length: 17 residues. The V end lost 6 bases, the J end lost 0 bases, and 18 bases lay between the germline ends. This CDR3 is CASRQIYRSSSYNEQFF. The CDR3 DNA follows: TGTGCCAGCAGGCAAATATACAGGTCGAGCTCCTACAATGAGCAGTTCTTC.

V and J are TRBV6-6 and TRBJ1-2; 7 bases are a match to TRBD1. CDR1 and CDR2 from the germline V gene are MNHNY and SVGAGI (reference sequence). With 5 bases clipped from V and 2 bases from J, the junction kept 11 bases outside the gene matches. CDR3 length equals 16 residues. This chain's CDR3 is CASSPRQRQGNYGYTF. CDR3 coding DNA: TGTGCCAGCAGTCCCAGACAGAGACAGGGCAACTATGGCTACACCTTC.

The chain combines TRBV5-5 with TRBJ1-1, with D hard to call. CDR3 size: 13 residues. Germline CDR1 reads SGHKS; CDR2 reads YYEKEE (reference sequence). V lost 0 bases, J lost 5 bases, and 8 bases lay in between. The CDR3 here is CASSLVSPTEAFF. DNA for the CDR3: TGTGCCAGCAGCTTGGTGAGTCCTACTGAAGCTTTCTTT.

J is TRBJ2-7 and V is TRBV6-5; 9 positions match TRBD2. Germline V CDR1 and CDR2: MNHEY, SVGAGI. The junction had 6 bases not matched to a gene; V was cut back by 6 bases and J by 3 bases. The CDR3 consists of 14 residues. The CDR3 nucleotides are TGTGCCAGCAGCAAAAGCGGGGGGCACTACGAGCAGTACGTC. It translates to CASSKSGGHYEQYV.

As to this clone: Germline and junction disagree at one end, which may indicate a read error. The chain is built from TRBV25-1 and TRBJ2-3; no firm D call. Germline lookup yields CDR1 MGHDK and CDR2 SYGVNS. The CDR3 is made up of 13 amino acids. CDR3 sequence (DNA): TGTGCCAGCAGTGAATTAAGCAAAGATACGCAGTATTTT. It codes for CASSELSKDTQYF.

CDR3 sequence reads: CSVKRGAGGDTQYF. For the CDR3, the DNA is TGCAGCGTGAAGCGGGGGGCCGGGGGAGATACGCAGTATTTT. V and J are TRBV29-1 and TRBJ2-3; the match to TRBD2 covers 9 bases. The germline V gene encodes CDR1 SQVTM and CDR2 ANQGSEA. The CDR3 consists of 14 residues. J was trimmed by 5 bases and V by 6 bases; bases with no gene match: 9.

The gene calls are TRBV3-1 (or the pseudogene TRBV3-2) and TRBJ1-6, with D perhaps matching TRBD1 (5 bases). The CDR3 runs to 14 residues. Germline lookup yields CDR1 LGHDT and CDR2 YNNKEL (reference sequence). V lost 5 bases, J lost 5 bases, and 10 bases lay in between. The CDR3 DNA is TGTGCCAGCAGCACAAGACAGAATAATTCACCCCTCCACTTT. This gives the protein CASSTRQNNSPLHF.

The chain joins TRBV5-1 to TRBJ1-5, with TRBD1 matching 9 bases. Germline V CDR1 and CDR2: SGHRS, YFSETQ. V trimming: 0 bases; J trimming: 1 base; junction bases outside the gene matches: 5. CDR3 size: 17 residues. CDR3 protein: CASSLGGTGLSNQPQHF. The DNA for the CDR3 is TGCGCCAGCAGCTTGGGTGGGACAGGGCTGAGCAATCAGCCCCAGCATTTT.

The rearrangement links TRBV2 to TRBJ1-5; D not resolved. With 3 bases removed from V and 7 bases from J, the gap between germline ends came to 10 bases. This CDR3 comprises 13 residues. Germline CDR1 is SNHLY and CDR2 is FYNNEI. CDR3 in DNA: TGTGCCAGCAGTGAGCGCGGGAACCAGCCCCAGCATTTT. It is translated as CASSERGNQPQHF.

This clone was seen a few times. Other DNA sequences within the sample encode an identical CDR3. The chain employs TRBV18 and TRBJ1-5, with D possibly being TRBD1 (5 bases). The CDR3 runs to 14 residues. Germline values: CDR1 KGHSH, CDR2 LQKENI. The V and J ends lost 2 bases and 6 bases respectively, with 11 bases between them. Here the CDR3 DNA reads TGTGCCAGCTCACCAGCAGGGTCCGGTCAGCCCCAGCATTTT. Encoded protein: CASSPAGSGQPQHF.

A note on this clone: This CDR3 is also generated by other DNA sequences in the sample. The gene calls are TRBV12-3 or TRBV12-4 and TRBJ1-2, with D perhaps matching TRBD1 (6 bases). V was cut by 5 bases and J by 2 bases, with 9 bases left in between. The CDR3 loop spans 13 amino acids. CDR3 protein: CASSLQGNYGYTF. CDR3 nucleotide sequence: TGTGCCAGCAGTCTACAGGGAAACTATGGCTACACCTTC.

This chain joins TRBV18 and TRBJ2-2, with D possibly matching TRBD1 (5 bases). CDR3 length equals 12 residues. Deletions cut 3 bases from V and 6 bases from J, with 5 bases between. Germline V gene sequence: CDR1 KGHSH, CDR2 LQKENI. In nucleotides, the CDR3 is TGTGCCAGCTCACCCAGGGCCGGGGAGCTGTTTTTT. Protein: CASSPRAGELFF. Together with reference TRBV18 and TRBJ2-2, the CDR3 gives the full variable domain: NAGVMQNPRHLVRRRGQEARLRCSPMKGHSHVYWYRQLPEEGLKFMVYLQKENIIDESGMPKERFSAEFPKEGPSILRIQQVVRGDSAAYFCASSPRAGELFFGEGSRLTVL.

The chain couples TRBV4-2 to TRBJ1-2, with D tentatively TRBD1 (6 bases). V gave up 1 base and J gave up 4 bases, with 10 bases separating them. This CDR3 contains 14 residues. Germline V gene sequence: CDR1 LGHNA, CDR2 YNFKEQ. CDR3 sequence (DNA): TGTGCCAGCAGCCAAGCAGGGGTCCCCTATGGCTACACCTTC. Amino acids: CASSQAGVPYGYTF.

The chain couples TRBV7-6 to TRBJ2-7; 8 nucleotides line up with TRBD2. The V gene's germline CDR1 is SGHVS and CDR2 FNYEAQ. The ends lost 5 bases at V and 4 bases at J; junction bases unmatched: 13. The CDR3 has 16 amino acids. CDR3 nucleotides: TGTGCCAGCAGCCGAAGCCGGGGGGGAAATGCTTACGAGCAGTACTTC. The encoded protein is CASSRSRGGNAYEQYF.

The chain employs TRBV11-2 and TRBJ2-5; D might be TRBD1 (6 bases). Germline assignment: CDR1 SGHAT and CDR2 FQNNGV. The CDR3 sequence is 17 residues long. V lost 5 bases, J lost 5 bases, and 24 bases lay in between. Here the CDR3 DNA reads TGTGCCAGCAGCGCTAACCACTGGGGGCAGTTCGGGGAGACCCAGTACTTC. Translating it yields CASSANHWGQFGETQYF.

In this sample, this clone turned up a few times. V and J are TRBV30 and TRBJ2-3, with D maybe TRBD1 (6 bases). The CDR3 totals 12 residues. CDR1 is GTSNPN, CDR2 SVGIG, per germline (reference sequence). The DNA for the CDR3 is TGTGCTACAGGGTCATCCAGGGATACGCAGTATTTT. It encodes CATGSSRDTQYF. Supplemented by reference TRBV30 and TRBJ2-3, the full variable domain reads SQTIHQWPATLVQPVGSPLSLECTVEGTSNPNLYWYRQAAGRGLQLLFYSVGIGQISSEVPQNLSASRPQDRQFILSSKKLLLSDSGFYLCATGSSRDTQYFGPGTRLTVL.

The chain uses TRBV5-1 and TRBJ1-3; D possibly corresponds to TRBD1 (5 bases). This CDR3 region has 18 residues. The V gene lost 4 bases and the J gene lost 0 bases, with 20 bases spanning the gap. Germline V lookup: CDR1 SGHRS, CDR2 YFSETQ. CDR3 bases: TGCGCCAGCAGCCTTGACAGCGGGACTTTTAGCTCTGGAAACACCATATATTTT. Translated: CASSLDSGTFSSGNTIYF.

The chain employs TRBV14 and TRBJ1-6; perhaps TRBD1 as D (6 bases). This CDR3 spans 15 amino acids. Germline V gene data show CDR1 as SGHDN and CDR2 as FVKESK. The V end lost 2 bases, the J end lost 7 bases, and 12 bases lay between the germline ends. The CDR3 region has the DNA TGTGCCAGCAGCCAAACCAGGGGTGACAATTCACCCCTCCACTTT. Amino acids: CASSQTRGDNSPLHF.

The rearrangement links TRBV3-1 (or the pseudogene TRBV3-2) to TRBJ2-3, with 12 nucleotides matching TRBD2. The CDR3 length is 17 residues. CDR1 is LGHDT and CDR2 is YNNKEL in the germline V gene (reference sequence). Unmatched junction bases numbered 3, after V lost 2 bases and J lost 0 bases. This CDR3 is CASSQWTSGESTDTQYF. The CDR3 DNA sequence: TGTGCCAGCAGCCAATGGACTAGCGGGGAAAGCACAGATACGCAGTATTTT.